This TCR beta chain was captured in a study of a mutant IDH1 vaccine in newly diagnosed glioma. The CDR3 consists of 18 residues. V shed 1 base and J shed 5 bases, with 24 bases lying between them. The germline V gene encodes CDR1 LGHNT and CDR2 FRNRAP. Time point of the sample: week 47, end of study. Doses of 300 ug of mutant IDH1 20-mer peptide were given with topical imiquimod. The method was immunoSEQ multiplex PCR; TCRdb's version includes in-frame clones alone and lacks a portion of them. The data hold about 50,000 clones, with 65% to 85% observed a single time. As for this clone: Its antigen is undetermined.

The clonotype originates from a woman in her twenties or thirties with glioma. Some clones in this sample may be carry-over from other donors' samples. The chain recombines TRBV12-5 with TRBJ2-7; D ambiguous. Sample: PBMCs, taken from a glioma patient whose treatment included an IDH1 peptide vaccine. The CDR3 DNA sequence: TGTGCTAGTGGTTTGGCCGCCCTTCCCCGGATTCTGGGCCACGAGCAGTACTTC. Its translation is CASGLAALPRILGHEQYF.